What follows describes a single T cell receptor (beta chain). Its antigen is still unknown. A read error may be the cause here, since a much bigger clone is one base away. Individual cDNA molecules each received unique molecular identifiers attached to them. TCRdb fed the 5' RACE reads into MiXCR, producing one record per CDR3 protein. The repertoire has 85,000 to 95,000 distinct CDR3 sequences, roughly 15% of them found once; the top ten carry about 0.58%. This specimen comes from a study of early T cells in non-severe SARS-CoV-2 infection. Study at large: It was bulk RNA from unsorted whole blood that was sequenced, and the chains were unpaired. Study results and caveats: VDJdb-based matching was biased toward anti-spike CD8 responses and missed private and CD4 specificities.

CDR1 is MRHNA and CDR2 is SNTAGT in the germline V gene. Trimming took off 6 bases at V and 3 bases at J, with 12 bases between the two ends. The length of the CDR3 is 13 residues. The sequence came from an adult who was a healthcare worker with PCR-confirmed SARS-CoV-2 infection or an uninfected control (not recorded which). This rearrangement joins TRBV6-4 to TRBJ2-7; possible D gene TRBD1, 6 bases. The sample consisted of whole blood. The CDR3 nucleotides read TGTGCCAGCAGGAGGGCAGGGGACTACGAGCAGTACGTC. Translated, it gives CASRRAGDYEQYV.